This TCR beta chain was captured by sequencing in a study of regulatory T cells in long-lasting Graves disease. Study results and limitations: Limited samples may have lowered accuracy. No thyroid tissue was studied; the work used peripheral blood only.

The CDR3 is 15 residues long. The V gene end was trimmed by 7 bases and the J gene end by 3 bases; junction bases not matched to a gene: 10. With iRepertoire HTBI primers and Arm-PCR of CDR3 regions, TCR beta libraries were built. Using its own MiXCR run on the multiplex PCR reads, TCRdb lists one record per CDR3 protein. The table records roughly 440,000 distinct CDR3 sequences, 16% of them present only once. Time point indicated: newly diagnosed GD, antithyroid drugs for less than 3 months. Extracted RNA from PBMCs served as the source of the TCR library. This clonotype was recorded at least ten times. Its antigen is currently unknown. The same sample was also used in a study of T cells in Graves' hyperthyroidism and ophthalmopathy.

The receptor comes from a woman aged 18-30 years with Graves disease. This rearrangement joins TRBV12-3 or TRBV12-4 to TRBJ1-2, with 8 positions matching TRBD1. Here the sequenced sample was peripheral blood mononuclear cells (PBMCs), taken at new diagnosis, from a patient treated with antithyroid drugs. DNA for the CDR3: TGTGCCAGCACCGAAACAGGGGGATTCTACTATGGCTACACCTTC. It specifies CASTETGGFYYGYTF.